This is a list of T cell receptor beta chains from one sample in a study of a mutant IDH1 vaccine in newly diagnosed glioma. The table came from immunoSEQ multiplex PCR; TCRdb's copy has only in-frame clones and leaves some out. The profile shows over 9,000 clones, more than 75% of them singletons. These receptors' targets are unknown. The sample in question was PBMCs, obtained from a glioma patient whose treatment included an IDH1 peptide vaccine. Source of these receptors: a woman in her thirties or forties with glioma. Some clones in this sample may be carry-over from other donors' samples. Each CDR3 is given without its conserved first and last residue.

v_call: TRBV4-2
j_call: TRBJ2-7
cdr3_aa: ASSHRDSYEQY

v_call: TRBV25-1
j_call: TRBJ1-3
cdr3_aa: ASSEQGGNTIY

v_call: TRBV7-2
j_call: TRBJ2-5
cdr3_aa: ASSPRTSWETQY

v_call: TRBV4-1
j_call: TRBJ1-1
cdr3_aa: ASSQLFGVNTEAF

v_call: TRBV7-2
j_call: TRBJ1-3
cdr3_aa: ASSLGRMNTIY

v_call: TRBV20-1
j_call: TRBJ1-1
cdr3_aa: SASNYAEAF

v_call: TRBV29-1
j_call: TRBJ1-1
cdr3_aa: SVEFSGVEAF

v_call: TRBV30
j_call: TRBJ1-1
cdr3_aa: AWSNPGKGGEAF

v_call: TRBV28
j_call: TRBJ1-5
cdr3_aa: ASSPGWDLNLNRGPQH

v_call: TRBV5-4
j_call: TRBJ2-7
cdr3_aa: ASSLGGPRSYEQY

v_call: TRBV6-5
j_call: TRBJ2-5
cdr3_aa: ASSYTGGAETQY

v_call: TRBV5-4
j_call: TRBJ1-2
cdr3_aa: ASSLRGVYGYT